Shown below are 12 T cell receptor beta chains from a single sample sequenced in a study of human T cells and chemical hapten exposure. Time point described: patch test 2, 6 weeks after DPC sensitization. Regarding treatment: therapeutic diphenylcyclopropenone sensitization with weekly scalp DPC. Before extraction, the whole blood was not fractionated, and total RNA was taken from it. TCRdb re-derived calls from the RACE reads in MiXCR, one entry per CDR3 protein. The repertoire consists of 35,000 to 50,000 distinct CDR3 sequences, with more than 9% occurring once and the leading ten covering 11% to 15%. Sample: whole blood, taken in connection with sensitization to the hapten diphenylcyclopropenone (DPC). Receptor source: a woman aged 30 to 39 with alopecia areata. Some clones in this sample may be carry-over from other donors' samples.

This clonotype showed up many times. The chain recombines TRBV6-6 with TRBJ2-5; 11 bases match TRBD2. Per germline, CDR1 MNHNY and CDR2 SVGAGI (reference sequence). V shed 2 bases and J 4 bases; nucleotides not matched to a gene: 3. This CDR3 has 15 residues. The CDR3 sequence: CASSYTSGSGETQYF. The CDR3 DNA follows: TGTGCCAGCAGTTACACTAGCGGGAGCGGAGAGACCCAGTACTTC.

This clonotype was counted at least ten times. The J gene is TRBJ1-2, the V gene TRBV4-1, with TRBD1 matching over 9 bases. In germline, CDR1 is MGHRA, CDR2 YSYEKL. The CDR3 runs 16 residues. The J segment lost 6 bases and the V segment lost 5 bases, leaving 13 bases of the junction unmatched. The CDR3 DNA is TGCGCCAGCAGCTCCTACCGGGACAGGGAGTCAGATGGCTACACCTTC. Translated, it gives CASSSYRDRESDGYTF.

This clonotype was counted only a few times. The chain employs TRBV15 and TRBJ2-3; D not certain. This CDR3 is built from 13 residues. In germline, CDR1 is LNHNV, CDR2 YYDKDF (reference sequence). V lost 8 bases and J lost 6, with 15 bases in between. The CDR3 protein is CATRSRATDTQYF. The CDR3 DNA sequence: TGTGCCACCCGCTCCCGAGCGACGGATACGCAGTATTTT.

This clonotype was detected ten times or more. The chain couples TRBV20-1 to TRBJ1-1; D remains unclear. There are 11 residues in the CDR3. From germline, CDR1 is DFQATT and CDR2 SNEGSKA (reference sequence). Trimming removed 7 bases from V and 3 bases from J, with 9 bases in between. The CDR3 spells CSVLVHTEAFF. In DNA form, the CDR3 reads TGCAGTGTCTTGGTGCACACTGAAGCTTTCTTT.

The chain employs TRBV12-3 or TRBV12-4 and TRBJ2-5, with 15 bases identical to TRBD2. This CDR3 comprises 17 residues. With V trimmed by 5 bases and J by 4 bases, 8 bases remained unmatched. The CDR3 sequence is CASSIPGLAGGGETQYF. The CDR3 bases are TGTGCCAGCAGTATACCGGGACTAGCGGGGGGAGGAGAGACCCAGTACTTC.

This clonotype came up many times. DNA for the CDR3: TGTGCCAGCAGATCCGGGACAGGGGGCGATCAGCCCCAGCATTTT. Translated, it gives CASRSGTGGDQPQHF. The chain employs TRBV12-3 or TRBV12-4 and TRBJ1-5, with 12 bases that match TRBD1. This CDR3 comprises 15 residues. V lost 6 bases and J lost 5; bases outside the gene matches: 5.

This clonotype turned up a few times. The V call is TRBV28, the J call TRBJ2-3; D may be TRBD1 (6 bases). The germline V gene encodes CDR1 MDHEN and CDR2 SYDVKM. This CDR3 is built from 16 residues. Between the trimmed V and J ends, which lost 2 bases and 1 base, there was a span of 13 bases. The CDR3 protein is CASSLAGATGTDTQYF. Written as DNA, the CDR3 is TGTGCCAGCAGTTTAGCAGGGGCGACAGGCACAGATACGCAGTATTTT. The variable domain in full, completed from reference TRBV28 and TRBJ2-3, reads DVKVTQSSRYLVKRTGEKVFLECVQDMDHENMFWYRQDPGLGLRLIYFSYDVKMKEKGDIPEGYSVSREKKERFSLILESASTNQTSMYLCASSLAGATGTDTQYFGPGTRLTVL.

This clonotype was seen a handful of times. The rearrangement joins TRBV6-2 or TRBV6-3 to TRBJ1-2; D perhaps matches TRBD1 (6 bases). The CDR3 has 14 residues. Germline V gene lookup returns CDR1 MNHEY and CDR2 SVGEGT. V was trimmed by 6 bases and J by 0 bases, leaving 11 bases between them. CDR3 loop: CASSSTGPNYGYTF. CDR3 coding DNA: TGTGCCAGCAGCTCGACAGGCCCTAACTATGGCTACACCTTC.

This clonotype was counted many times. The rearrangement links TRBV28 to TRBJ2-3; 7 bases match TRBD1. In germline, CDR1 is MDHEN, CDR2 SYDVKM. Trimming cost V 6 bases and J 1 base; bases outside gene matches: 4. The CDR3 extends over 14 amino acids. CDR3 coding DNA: TGTGCCAGCAGACCTGACAGGGGCACAGATACGCAGTATTTT. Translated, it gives CASRPDRGTDTQYF.

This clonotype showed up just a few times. CDR3 amino acids: CASSQDRLAGVQETQYF. The CDR3, as DNA: TGTGCCAGCAGCCAAGATCGACTAGCGGGGGTGCAAGAGACCCAGTACTTC. The chain recombines TRBV3-1 with TRBJ2-5; 12 bases are shared with TRBD2. The ends lost 0 bases at V and 2 bases at J; junction bases unmatched: 4. CDR1 LGHDT and CDR2 YNNKEL come from the germline V gene (reference sequence). The CDR3 loop spans 17 amino acids.

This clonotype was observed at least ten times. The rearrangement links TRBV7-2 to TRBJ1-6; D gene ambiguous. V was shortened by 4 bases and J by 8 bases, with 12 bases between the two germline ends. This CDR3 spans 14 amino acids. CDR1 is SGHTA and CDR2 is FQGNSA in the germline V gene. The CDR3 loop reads CASSSQDGYSPLHF. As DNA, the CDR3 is TGTGCCAGCAGCTCCCAGGACGGATATTCACCCCTCCACTTT. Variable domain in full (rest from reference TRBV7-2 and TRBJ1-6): GAGVSQSPSNKVTEKGKDVELRCDPISGHTALYWYRQSLGQGLEFLIYFQGNSAPDKSGLPSDRFSAERTGGSVSTLTIQRTQQEDSAVYLCASSSQDGYSPLHFGNGTRLTVT.

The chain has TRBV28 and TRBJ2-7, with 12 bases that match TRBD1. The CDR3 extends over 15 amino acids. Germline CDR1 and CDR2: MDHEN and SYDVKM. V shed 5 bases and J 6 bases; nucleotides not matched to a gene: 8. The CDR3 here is CASSTTGQGAFEQYF. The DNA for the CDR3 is TGTGCCAGCAGTACTACGGGACAGGGGGCGTTCGAGCAGTACTTC.